This T cell receptor beta chain derives from a study of CD8+ T cells in alopecia areata. Study-level points and caveats: Scalp clonality dropped significantly under tofacitinib, as did expanded CD8+ top-100 clones. While tofacitinib was given, many expanded lesional clones persisted in scalp and blood. The study found higher clonality in lesional than normal scalp, especially in alopecia totalis/universalis.

Germline V gives CDR1 KGHSH, CDR2 LQKENI. The CDR3 is made up of 13 amino acids. V was clipped by 3 bases and J by 6 bases; unmatched bases: 4. Sequencing relied on a cDNA template that was reverse transcribed from extracted RNA. Sequencing used immunoSEQ multiplex PCR; TCRdb keeps in-frame clones, though not all of them. The data show 200,000 to 250,000 clones, with under 60% seen just once and around 1.4% held by the top ten. Treatment: oral pan-JAK inhibitor, 5-10 mg twice daily. Peripheral blood and lesional scalp punch biopsies were taken from alopecia areata patients. For this clone: Its antigen is currently unknown.

The sample was CD4+ T cells sorted from blood, taken at week 4, from a patient treated with tofacitinib. The chain recombines TRBV18 with TRBJ1-2; 7 nucleotides match TRBD1. This receptor was obtained from a human donor with alopecia areata. The CDR3 loop reads CASSPSGGHGYTF. CDR3 nucleotides: TGTGCCAGCTCACCGTCAGGGGGGCATGGCTACACCTTC.